These T cell receptor beta chains were read from a single sample in a study of T cells in Graves' hyperthyroidism and ophthalmopathy. TCRdb re-called the multiplex PCR reads through MiXCR, storing one row per CDR3 protein. The sample has around 440,000 distinct CDR3 sequences, about 15% seen once. Sample: blood. Receptors originate from a woman younger than 35 with Graves' hyperthyroidism. The CDR3 runs from the conserved cysteine through the conserved F or W. A D gene is named only where the DNA matches it firmly. Not all rows give a size; the values are once, few, many and, for expanded clones, a class.

V: TRBV9; D: .; size: few; J: TRBJ1-2; CDR3: CASSVAREGNYGYTF; DNA: TGTGCCAGCAGCGTAGCCAGGGAAGGGAACTATGGCTACACCTTC
V: TRBV28; D: .; size: .; J: TRBJ2-6; CDR3: CASSSTSGANVLTF; DNA: TGTGCCAGCAGTTCTACCTCTGGGGCCAACGTCCTGACTTTC
V: TRBV7-9; D: TRBD2; size: many; J: TRBJ2-1; CDR3: CASSPGLAGLNEQFF; DNA: TGTGCCAGCAGCCCGGGACTAGCGGGACTCAATGAGCAGTTCTTC
V: TRBV5-1; D: TRBD2; size: .; J: TRBJ2-5; CDR3: CASRRGLAGGNSYQETQYF; DNA: TGCGCCAGCAGAAGGGGACTAGCGGGAGGGAACTCGTACCAAGAGACCCAGTACTTC
V: TRBV7-2; D: .; size: many; J: TRBJ1-2; CDR3: CASSLDLEHGYTF; DNA: TGTGCCAGCAGCTTAGATCTAGAGCATGGCTACACCTTC
V: TRBV20-1; D: .; size: .; J: TRBJ1-5; CDR3: CSARWENNNQPQHF; DNA: TGCAGTGCTAGGTGGGAAAACAACAATCAGCCCCAGCATTTT
V: TRBV2; D: .; size: .; J: TRBJ1-2; CDR3: CASSPVPPPNYGYTF; DNA: TGTGCCAGCAGTCCAGTTCCCCCACCCAACTATGGCTACACCTTC
V: TRBV10-1; D: TRBD1; size: .; J: TRBJ1-6; CDR3: CASINTGDNSPLHF; DNA: TGCGCCAGCATAAATACAGGGGATAATTCACCCCTCCACTTT
V: TRBV5-6; D: TRBD2; size: many; J: TRBJ2-3; CDR3: CASSSRLAGVTDTQYF; DNA: TGTGCCAGCAGCTCCCGACTAGCGGGGGTCACAGATACGCAGTATTTT
V: TRBV6-5; D: TRBD1; size: few; J: TRBJ1-5; CDR3: CASSYSRDSFGPQHF; DNA: TGTGCCAGCAGTTACTCCCGGGACAGCTTCGGACCCCAGCATTTT
V: TRBV4-3; D: .; size: few; J: TRBJ1-2; CDR3: CASSQVGRANYGYTF; DNA: TGCGCCAGCAGCCAAGTAGGCCGAGCAAACTATGGCTACACCTTC
V: TRBV5-1; D: .; size: many; J: TRBJ1-2; CDR3: CASSLDIGGYTF; DNA: TGCGCCAGCAGCTTGGACATCGGGGGCTACACCTTC
V: TRBV28; D: .; size: many; J: TRBJ1-4; CDR3: CASSLRGGNEKLFF; DNA: TGTGCCAGCAGTCTAAGGGGTGGGAATGAAAAACTGTTTTTT
V: TRBV7-3; D: .; size: few; J: TRBJ1-1; CDR3: CASSLTGDTSEAFF; DNA: TGTGCCAGCAGCTTAACAGGGGACACCTCTGAAGCTTTCTTT
V: TRBV12-3/TRBV12-4; D: .; size: many; J: TRBJ1-5; CDR3: CASSFWGAGSGGQPQHF; DNA: TGTGCCAGCAGTTTTTGGGGAGCGGGTTCCGGGGGTCAGCCCCAGCATTTT
V: TRBV12-3/TRBV12-4; D: TRBD1; size: few; J: TRBJ1-2; CDR3: CASSPTRTGPEGYTF; DNA: TGTGCCAGCAGCCCCACCCGGACAGGGCCTGAAGGCTACACCTTC
V: TRBV27; D: TRBD1; size: few; J: TRBJ1-2; CDR3: CASSLTGTGARYGYTF; DNA: TGTGCCAGCAGTTTAACCGGGACAGGGGCCAGATATGGCTACACCTTC
V: TRBV2; D: .; size: many; J: TRBJ2-2; CDR3: CASRLTGTTGELFF; DNA: TGTGCCAGCAGATTAACAGGGACCACCGGGGAGCTGTTTTTT
V: TRBV11-2; D: .; size: many; J: TRBJ2-7; CDR3: CASSSSKGIPYEQYF; DNA: TGTGCCAGCAGCTCTTCCAAGGGAATCCCCTACGAGCAGTACTTC
V: TRBV20-1; D: .; size: many; J: TRBJ2-2; CDR3: CSARGAQGNTGELFF; DNA: TGCAGTGCTAGGGGGGCGCAGGGAAACACCGGGGAGCTGTTTTTT
V: TRBV12-3/TRBV12-4; D: TRBD1; size: many; J: TRBJ1-5; CDR3: CASSLDRSNQPQHF; DNA: TGCGCCAGCAGCTTGGACAGGAGTAATCAGCCCCAGCATTTT
V: TRBV6-5; D: .; size: .; J: TRBJ2-6; CDR3: CASSYRGPSGANVLTF; DNA: TGTGCCAGCAGTTACAGAGGGCCCTCTGGGGCCAACGTCCTGACTTTC
V: TRBV7-9; D: .; size: many; J: TRBJ2-2; CDR3: CASSIDSRGRELFF; DNA: TGTGCCAGCAGCATCGACAGCCGAGGAAGGGAGCTGTTTTTT
V: TRBV3-1; D: .; size: .; J: TRBJ1-3; CDR3: CASSQGARVSGNTIYF; DNA: TGTGCCAGCAGCCAAGGGGCGCGGGTCTCTGGAAACACCATATATTTT
V: TRBV2; D: TRBD2; size: many; J: TRBJ2-3; CDR3: CASSGLAVSSTDTQYF; DNA: TGTGCCAGCAGTGGGCTAGCGGTATCTAGCACAGATACGCAGTATTTT
V: TRBV20-1; D: .; size: many; J: TRBJ1-5; CDR3: CSAREGVRNQPQHF; DNA: TGCAGTGCCAGGGAGGGGGTACGCAATCAGCCCCAGCATTTT
V: TRBV20-1; D: TRBD2; size: few; J: TRBJ2-7; CDR3: CSAGTSGRQGNEQYF; DNA: TGCAGTGCTGGGACTAGCGGGAGGCAGGGCAACGAGCAGTACTTC
V: TRBV7-9; D: .; size: .; J: TRBJ1-6; CDR3: CASGGFNSPLHF; DNA: TGTGCCAGTGGGGGTTTTAATTCACCCCTCCACTTT
V: TRBV7-9; D: TRBD1; size: .; J: TRBJ1-1; CDR3: CASSSGQGTTEAFF; DNA: TGTGCCAGCAGCTCGGGACAGGGGACCACTGAAGCTTTCTTT
V: TRBV19; D: .; size: many; J: TRBJ1-2; CDR3: CASSSGPKGSVYGYTF; DNA: TGTGCCAGTAGTTCGGGCCCGAAGGGATCGGTCTATGGCTACACCTTC
V: TRBV20-1; D: .; size: many; J: TRBJ1-4; CDR3: CSADNRNEKLFF; DNA: TGCAGTGCCGACAACAGGAATGAAAAACTGTTTTTT
V: TRBV7-2; D: TRBD2; size: many; J: TRBJ2-1; CDR3: CASSLATSGATQFF; DNA: TGTGCCAGCAGCTTAGCGACTAGCGGGGCCACTCAGTTCTTC
V: TRBV5-1; D: .; size: .; J: TRBJ1-2; CDR3: CASSPDHMPTNYGYTF; DNA: TGCGCCAGCAGCCCGGACCACATGCCTACTAACTATGGCTACACCTTC
V: TRBV3-1; D: TRBD2; size: many; J: TRBJ2-1; CDR3: CASSQVAGEQFF; DNA: TGTGCCAGCAGCCAGGTAGCGGGAGAGCAGTTCTTC
V: TRBV20-1; D: .; size: many; J: TRBJ2-5; CDR3: CSASGLGETQYF; DNA: TGCAGTGCATCGGGGCTGGGGGAGACCCAGTACTTC
V: TRBV4-1; D: TRBD2; size: .; J: TRBJ2-1; CDR3: CASSQVPRTSPRGNEQFF; DNA: TGCGCCAGCAGCCAAGTACCCCGGACTAGCCCCCGGGGCAATGAGCAGTTCTTC
V: TRBV5-1; D: .; size: many; J: TRBJ1-1; CDR3: CASSLAKTSTLTEAFF; DNA: TGCGCCAGCAGCTTGGCAAAGACATCGACACTCACTGAAGCTTTCTTT
V: TRBV12-3/TRBV12-4; D: .; size: many; J: TRBJ1-5; CDR3: CASSPGPASNQPQHF; DNA: TGTGCCAGCAGTCCGGGGCCCGCTAGCAATCAGCCCCAGCATTTT
V: TRBV28; D: .; size: many; J: TRBJ1-1; CDR3: CASTEALPLGLAFF; DNA: TGTGCCAGCACCGAAGCGTTGCCCCTTGGTCTGGCTTTCTTT
V: TRBV6-1; D: TRBD1; size: many; J: TRBJ2-7; CDR3: CASRIQGAIYEQYF; DNA: TGTGCCAGCAGAATACAGGGGGCTATCTACGAGCAGTACTTC
V: TRBV11-2; D: .; size: .; J: TRBJ1-3; CDR3: CASSLEVSGSGNTIYF; DNA: TGTGCCAGCAGCTTAGAAGTCAGCGGCTCTGGAAACACCATATATTTT
V: TRBV18; D: .; size: many; J: TRBJ2-5; CDR3: CASSPRLETQYF; DNA: TGTGCCAGCTCACCGCGGTTGGAGACCCAGTACTTC
V: TRBV6-2/TRBV6-3; D: .; size: many; J: TRBJ2-4; CDR3: CASTRRGLAKNIQYF; DNA: TGTGCCAGCACTCGGCGGGGGCTAGCCAAAAACATTCAGTACTTC
V: TRBV2; D: .; size: many; J: TRBJ1-1; CDR3: CASSDLLGNTEAFF; DNA: TGTGCCAGCAGTGATCTACTCGGGAACACTGAAGCTTTCTTT
V: TRBV24-1; D: .; size: many; J: TRBJ1-2; CDR3: CATSGESYGYTF; DNA: TGTGCCACCAGTGGGGAGAGCTATGGCTACACCTTC
V: TRBV2; D: .; size: .; J: TRBJ2-7; CDR3: CASQIAQGASYEQYF; DNA: TGTGCCAGCCAAATTGCCCAGGGCGCCTCCTACGAGCAGTACTTC
V: TRBV28; D: .; size: many; J: TRBJ2-7; CDR3: CASTHSKYEQYF; DNA: TGTGCCAGCACGCACTCGAAATACGAGCAGTACTTC
V: TRBV9; D: .; size: many; J: TRBJ1-2; CDR3: CASSVGNNEGHYGYTF; DNA: TGTGCCAGCAGCGTAGGAAACAACGAGGGGCACTATGGCTACACCTTC
V: TRBV27; D: TRBD2; size: .; J: TRBJ2-7; CDR3: CTSSIGTSGYEQYF; DNA: TGTACCAGCAGTATCGGGACTAGCGGGTACGAGCAGTACTTC
V: TRBV2; D: TRBD1; size: many; J: TRBJ2-5; CDR3: CASSPPGGDRGGVQETQYF; DNA: TGTGCCAGCAGCCCCCCAGGCGGGGACAGGGGTGGAGTACAAGAGACCCAGTACTTC
V: TRBV28; D: .; size: many; J: TRBJ2-7; CDR3: CASSFSGDTYEQYF; DNA: TGTGCCAGCAGTTTCTCGGGGGATACCTACGAGCAGTACTTC
V: TRBV7-2; D: .; size: many; J: TRBJ1-6; CDR3: CASSFPLTGSNSPLHF; DNA: TGTGCCAGCAGCTTCCCCTTAACAGGGAGTAATTCACCCCTCCACTTT
V: TRBV13; D: .; size: many; J: TRBJ1-2; CDR3: CASSLVDGYTF; DNA: TGTGCCAGCAGCTTAGTCGATGGCTACACCTTC